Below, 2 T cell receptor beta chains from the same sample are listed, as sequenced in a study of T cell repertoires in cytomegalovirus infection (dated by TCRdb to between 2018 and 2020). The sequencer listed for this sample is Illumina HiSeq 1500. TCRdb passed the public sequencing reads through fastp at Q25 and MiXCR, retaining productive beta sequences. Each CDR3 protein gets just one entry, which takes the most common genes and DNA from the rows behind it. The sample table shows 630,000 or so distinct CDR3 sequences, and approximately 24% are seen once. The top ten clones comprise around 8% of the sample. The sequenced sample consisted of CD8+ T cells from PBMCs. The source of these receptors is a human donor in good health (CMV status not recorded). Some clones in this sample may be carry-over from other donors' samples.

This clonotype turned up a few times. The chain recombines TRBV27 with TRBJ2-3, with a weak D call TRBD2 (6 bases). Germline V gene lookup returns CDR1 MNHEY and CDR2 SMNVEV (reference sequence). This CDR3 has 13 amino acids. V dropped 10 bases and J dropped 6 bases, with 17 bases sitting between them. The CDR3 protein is CATQVGGSDTQYF. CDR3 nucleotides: TGTGCCACCCAGGTCGGGGGATCGGATACGCAGTATTTT.

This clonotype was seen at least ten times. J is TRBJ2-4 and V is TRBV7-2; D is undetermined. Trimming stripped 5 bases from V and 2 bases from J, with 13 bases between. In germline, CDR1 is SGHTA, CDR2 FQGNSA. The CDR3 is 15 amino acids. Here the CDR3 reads CASSAVPDPKNIQYF. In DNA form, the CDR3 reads TGTGCCAGCAGCGCCGTTCCCGACCCCAAAAACATTCAGTACTTC.